This is a list of T cell receptor beta chains from one sample in a study of OX40 agonist ivuxolimab in advanced cancers. Clones were sequenced by immunoSEQ multiplex PCR, and TCRdb holds only the in-frame ones, with some missing. The profile covers roughly 75,000 clones, with 85% to 90% appearing a single time and roughly 6.5% taken by the ten largest. Sequenced here: CD4+ or CD8+ T cells sorted from blood, sampled in a trial of the OX40 agonist ivuxolimab. The receptors here all came from an adult with an advanced solid tumor such as melanoma, head and neck, liver or kidney cancer. Each CDR3 is given with its conserved first and last residue. The D gene is left open where the match is weak. Not all rows give a size; the values are once, few, many and, for expanded clones, a class.

TRBJ2-7 | TRBV19 | once | TRBD2 | CASSMAGGSYEQYF | TGTGCCAGTAGTATGGCGGGAGGCTCCTACGAGCAGTACTTC
TRBJ2-5 | TRBV9 | . | TRBD2 | CASSVGAASGRFWETQYF | TGTGCCAGCAGCGTAGGCGCGGCTAGCGGGAGATTTTGGGAGACCCAGTACTTC
TRBJ1-1 | TRBV4-3 | . | TRBD1 | CASSHLWDRVAEAFF | TGCGCCAGCAGCCACCTCTGGGACAGGGTGGCTGAAGCTTTCTTT
TRBJ2-3 | TRBV2 | . | TRBD2 | CASSETSGRATDTQYF | TGTGCCAGCAGTGAGACTAGCGGGAGGGCAACAGATACGCAGTATTTT
TRBJ1-2 | TRBV19 | . | . | CASGAGTNYGYTF | TGTGCCAGCGGGGCGGGAACTAACTATGGCTACACCTTC
TRBJ2-1 | TRBV7-6 | . | . | CASSLDNRDGGDDEQFF | TGTGCCAGCAGCTTAGATAATCGGGACGGGGGAGATGATGAGCAGTTCTTC
TRBJ2-7 | TRBV9 | few | TRBD1 | CASSVGTGVAYEQYF | TGTGCCAGCAGCGTGGGGACAGGGGTGGCCTACGAGCAGTACTTC
TRBJ2-1 | TRBV19 | . | TRBD2 | CASSLAGDSYNEQFF | TGTGCCAGTAGTCTAGCGGGAGACTCCTACAATGAGCAGTTCTTC
TRBJ2-1 | TRBV27 | . | . | CASSYGGSYNEQFF | TGTGCCAGCAGTTACGGTGGTTCCTACAATGAGCAGTTCTTC
TRBJ2-7 | TRBV30 | . | TRBD2 | CAWEPAGTYEQYF | TGTGCCTGGGAGCCAGCGGGGACCTACGAGCAGTACTTC
TRBJ2-5 | TRBV7-2 | . | . | CASSFEGETQYF | TGTGCCAGCAGCTTCGAGGGAGAGACCCAGTACTTC
TRBJ2-7 | TRBV6-6 | . | TRBD2 | CASKELAGPYEQYF | TGTGCCAGCAAGGAACTAGCGGGGCCCTACGAGCAGTACTTC
TRBJ2-2 | TRBV4-3 | . | . | CASSQGIGNTGELFF | TGCGCCAGCAGCCAAGGTATCGGGAACACCGGGGAGCTGTTTTTT
TRBJ2-7 | TRBV7-6 | . | . | CASSFGLGDEQYF | TGTGCCAGCAGCTTCGGGCTAGGGGACGAGCAGTACTTC
TRBJ2-3 | TRBV11-2 | . | . | CASSDQRVSSTDTQYF | TGTGCCAGCAGCGACCAGCGGGTTAGTAGCACAGATACGCAGTATTTT
TRBJ2-7 | TRBV27 | . | . | CASSLMAPPYEQYF | TGTGCCAGCAGTTTAATGGCGCCTCCCTACGAGCAGTACTTC
TRBJ2-3 | TRBV28 | once | TRBD2 | CASSLIGSGETDTQYF | TGTGCCAGCAGTTTAATCGGTAGCGGGGAGACAGATACGCAGTATTTT
TRBJ2-7 | TRBV11-2 | once | . | CASSTTGPYEQYF | TGTGCCAGCAGCACGACTGGTCCCTACGAGCAGTACTTC
TRBJ2-7 | TRBV7-9 | few | TRBD2 | CASSLTRLASDEQYF | TGTGCCAGCAGTCTTACCCGACTAGCTTCCGACGAGCAGTACTTC
TRBJ1-3 | TRBV6-6 | . | . | CASSYIQNTIYF | TGTGCCAGCAGTTACATTCAAAACACCATATATTTT
TRBJ2-7 | TRBV6-1 | . | . | CASSGLGLGPYEQYF | TGTGCCAGCAGTGGGCTTGGTTTGGGACCCTACGAGCAGTACTTC
TRBJ1-5 | TRBV30 | few | . | CAWSVGGRQPQHF | TGTGCCTGGAGTGTCGGGGGCCGTCAGCCCCAGCATTTT
TRBJ2-7 | TRBV4-2 | . | TRBD2 | CASSQVTSGSYEQYF | TGTGCCAGCAGCCAAGTCACTAGCGGCTCCTACGAGCAGTACTTC
TRBJ1-1 | TRBV27 | once | TRBD1 | CASSSGQALTEAFF | TGTGCCAGCAGTTCGGGACAGGCGCTCACTGAAGCTTTCTTT
TRBJ1-1 | TRBV5-6 | . | . | CASSLGAGLRAFF | TGTGCCAGCAGCTTGGGGGCAGGGCTCCGAGCTTTCTTT
TRBJ1-5 | TRBV27 | . | . | CASSSIPGTSNQPQHF | TGTGCCAGCAGTTCCATCCCCGGGACCTCCAATCAGCCCCAGCATTTT
TRBJ2-6 | TRBV27 | . | . | CASSLGVSGANVLTF | TGTGCCAGCAGTCTAGGAGTATCTGGGGCCAACGTCCTGACTTTC
TRBJ2-7 | TRBV2 | once | TRBD1 | CASSVGQGAGEQYF | TGTGCCAGCAGTGTAGGACAGGGGGCGGGGGAGCAGTACTTC
TRBJ2-7 | TRBV6-1 | once | . | CASSLYEQYF | TGTGCCAGCAGCCTTTACGAGCAGTACTTC
TRBJ1-1 | TRBV5-1 | . | . | CASSLVTGSRNTEAFF | TGCGCCAGCAGCTTAGTTACAGGGTCTCGGAATACTGAAGCTTTCTTT
TRBJ1-1 | TRBV4-1 | . | . | CASSQASDTPNTEAFF | TGCGCCAGCAGCCAAGCATCGGACACACCGAACACTGAAGCTTTCTTT
TRBJ1-1 | TRBV19 | . | . | CASKIGINTEAFF | TGTGCCAGTAAAATCGGGATCAACACTGAAGCTTTCTTT
TRBJ1-2 | TRBV7-6 | . | TRBD1 | CASSHGDRGPRNYGYTF | TGTGCCAGCAGTCACGGGGACAGGGGACCGCGGAACTATGGCTACACCTTC
TRBJ2-3 | TRBV2 | . | TRBD2 | CASSPVLASSTDTQYF | TGTGCCAGCAGTCCGGTACTAGCGTCTAGCACAGATACGCAGTATTTT
TRBJ2-1 | TRBV19 | . | . | CASSIVISAYNEQFF | TGTGCCAGTAGTATAGTAATTAGCGCATACAATGAGCAGTTCTTC
TRBJ1-2 | TRBV6-5 | . | TRBD1 | CASRGSSTGTGYTF | TGTGCCAGCAGAGGCAGCTCGACAGGGACTGGCTACACCTTC
TRBJ2-2 | TRBV7-9 | . | TRBD1 | CASSPRTGGTGELFF | TGTGCCAGCAGCCCCCGGACAGGGGGCACCGGGGAGCTGTTTTTT
TRBJ2-1 | TRBV15 | . | TRBD1 | CATSRDETGAYNEQFF | TGTGCCACCAGCAGAGATGAGACAGGGGCCTACAATGAGCAGTTCTTC
TRBJ2-5 | TRBV9 | . | . | CASSVDGVGRGQETQYF | TGTGCCAGCAGCGTAGATGGCGTGGGACGGGGTCAAGAGACCCAGTACTTC
TRBJ1-5 | TRBV19 | . | . | CASSILPINQPQHF | TGTGCCAGTAGTATCTTACCGATCAATCAGCCCCAGCATTTT
TRBJ2-1 | TRBV11-2 | . | . | CASSQVYEQFF | TGTGCCAGCAGCCAAGTCTATGAGCAGTTCTTC
TRBJ1-2 | TRBV6-6 | . | TRBD1 | CASSHTGTGTYGYTF | TGTGCCAGCAGTCATACCGGGACAGGGACCTATGGCTACACCTTC
TRBJ2-1 | TRBV9 | . | . | CASSVGQVNEQFF | TGTGCCAGCAGCGTAGGACAGGTAAATGAGCAGTTCTTC
TRBJ2-5 | TRBV9 | . | . | CASSVDGTQETQYF | TGTGCCAGCAGCGTAGACGGGACCCAAGAGACCCAGTACTTC
TRBJ1-1 | TRBV9 | . | . | CASSVVMNTEAFF | TGTGCCAGCAGCGTAGTAATGAACACTGAAGCTTTCTTT
TRBJ2-1 | TRBV6-5 | . | . | CASSSLFGNEQFF | TGTGCCAGCAGTTCGCTGTTCGGGAATGAGCAGTTCTTC
TRBJ2-7 | TRBV7-9 | . | . | CASSLAWGDEQYF | TGTGCCAGCAGCTTAGCCTGGGGAGACGAGCAGTACTTC
TRBJ2-3 | TRBV9 | . | TRBD2 | CASSVRLATSTDTQYF | TGTGCCAGCAGCGTCCGACTAGCGACCAGCACAGATACGCAGTATTTT
TRBJ1-1 | TRBV6-5 | . | . | CASSLSGPNTEAFF | TGTGCCAGCAGCCTGAGTGGACCGAACACTGAAGCTTTCTTT
TRBJ2-7 | TRBV14 | . | . | CASSQSSGRQYF | TGTGCCAGCAGCCAGTCCTCGGGACGGCAGTACTTC
TRBJ1-2 | TRBV27 | . | . | CASSLLGAGSGYTF | TGTGCCAGCAGTTTATTGGGCGCAGGGTCAGGCTACACCTTC
TRBJ1-2 | TRBV9 | . | . | CASSVGAPRVDYGYTF | TGTGCCAGCAGCGTAGGAGCTCCGCGGGTTGACTATGGCTACACCTTC
TRBJ1-2 | TRBV2 | . | . | CASSEDEGFNYGYTF | TGTGCCAGCAGTGAAGATGAGGGCTTCAACTATGGCTACACCTTC
TRBJ2-3 | TRBV28 | . | TRBD2 | CASQSGGGTDTQYF | TGTGCCAGCCAAAGCGGGGGCGGCACAGATACGCAGTATTTT
TRBJ2-1 | TRBV16 | . | . | CASSLKQGFYNEQFF | TGTGCCAGCAGCCTTAAACAGGGATTCTACAATGAGCAGTTCTTC
TRBJ2-5 | TRBV7-3 | . | TRBD2 | CASSLELAAAETQYF | TGTGCCAGCAGCTTAGAACTAGCGGCGGCCGAGACCCAGTACTTC
TRBJ1-2 | TRBV4-3 | . | . | CASSPETSLTNYGYTF | TGCGCCAGCAGCCCCGAAACGAGCCTTACTAACTATGGCTACACCTTC
TRBJ2-1 | TRBV28 | . | TRBD2 | CASSFGAASGSSYNEQFF | TGTGCCAGCAGTTTTGGGGCTGCTAGCGGCTCCTCCTACAATGAGCAGTTCTTC